This TCR beta chain came from a study of cytotoxic CD8 clonotypes in ibrutinib-treated CLL. Study overall: Response samples followed a median around 11 months of treatment, range 6 to 36. Study results and limitations: Sampling times (in sustained-remission versus progressing patients) were not the same. At the start, clonality exceeded age-matched healthy donors and followed circulating CD8+ T-cell counts. With treatment, public clonotypes, which were uncommon, either contracted or remained stable.

As to this clone: The antigen remains undetermined.

V lost 5 bases and J 6 bases, leaving 8 bases between the germline ends. CDR1 and CDR2 from the germline V gene are MNHNS and SASEGT. The CDR3 length is 11 residues. Measured with immunoSEQ multiplex PCR; TCRdb has only the in-frame clones, and not every one. The data hold 35,000 or so clones, with about 64% observed a single time. Specimen: PBMCs, collected at disease progression, from a patient treated with ibrutinib. This chain joins TRBV6-1 and TRBJ2-7; tentative D call: TRBD2 (5 bases). This receptor was identified in a human donor with chronic lymphocytic leukemia. In DNA, the CDR3 is TGTGCCAGCAGTTACGGGGTCGAGCAGTACTTC. This gives the protein CASSYGVEQYF.